This T cell receptor (beta chain) was obtained from a study of technical replicates of blood from a handful of donors. This clone was observed a few times. Losses at the gene ends were 3 bases for V and 6 bases for J; bases not matched to a gene: 6. The CDR3 runs to 15 residues. The V gene's germline CDR1 is SGDLS and CDR2 YYNGEE. Libraries were prepared by immunoSEQ multiplex PCR; TCRdb keeps only in-frame clonotypes and omits some of them. Counted here are tens of thousands of clones, less than 98% occurring once; the ten biggest clones make up roughly 0.25%. The receptor comes from a human donor in good health. The rearrangement links TRBV9 to TRBJ1-2; 12 bases align to TRBD1. Sequencing was carried out using T cells isolated from PBMCs. CDR3 in DNA: TGTGCCAGCAGCGATACCGGGACAGGGGGCGATGGCTACACCTTC. Translation: CASSDTGTGGDGYTF. Filled out from reference TRBV9 and TRBJ1-2, the complete variable domain reads DSGVTQTPKHLITATGQRVTLRCSPRSGDLSVYWYQQSLDQGLQFLIQYYNGEERAKGNILERFSAQQFPDLHSELNLSSLELGDSALYFCASSDTGTGGDGYTFGSGTRLTVV.